Presented here are 21 T cell receptor beta chains from one specimen sequenced in a study of cytomegalovirus exposure and HLA in healthy donors. Libraries were prepared by immunoSEQ multiplex PCR; TCRdb keeps only in-frame clonotypes and omits some of them. Among approximately 270,000 clones listed, around 90% were seen once. Sequencing was done on a sample of PBMCs. The receptors stem from a woman between 18 and 30 years old in good health and CMV-seronegative.

V gene TRBV28 combines with J gene TRBJ2-1, with TRBD2 matching 9 bases. This CDR3 is built from 16 residues. Trimming cost V 5 bases and J 4 bases; bases outside gene matches: 9. The germline V gene has CDR1 MDHEN and CDR2 SYDVKM. The CDR3 sequence: CASSILAGINYNEQFF. DNA for the CDR3: TGTGCCAGCAGTATTCTAGCGGGGATCAATTACAATGAGCAGTTCTTC.

The rearrangement links TRBV5-1 to TRBJ2-5; 7 nucleotides agree with TRBD1. After removal of 2 bases from V and 5 bases from J, the junction contained 6 bases not matched to a gene. Germline V CDR1 and CDR2: SGHRS, YFSETQ. The CDR3 runs to 14 residues. For the CDR3, the DNA is TGCGCCAGCAGCTTAGGACAGGTCTGGGAGACCCAGTACTTC. Amino acids: CASSLGQVWETQYF.

The chain carries TRBV27 and TRBJ2-1, with TRBD2 matching 12 bases. With 3 bases clipped from V and 0 bases from J, the junction kept 6 bases outside the gene matches. The germline V gene has CDR1 MNHEY and CDR2 SMNVEV (reference sequence). CDR3 length: 18 amino acids. The CDR3 DNA reads TGTGCCAGCAGTTTTCTAGCGGGGGGGCGGAGCTCCTACAATGAGCAGTTCTTC. Translation gives CASSFLAGGRSSYNEQFF.

This chain connects TRBV19 to TRBJ2-7, with 8 bases fitting TRBD1. CDR3 length: 13 residues. Germline V gene lookup returns CDR1 LNHDA and CDR2 SQIVND (reference sequence). Germline trimming cut 4 bases from V and 6 bases from J; bases unmatched to any gene: 5. DNA for the CDR3: TGTGCCAGTAGTAGAGGACAGGGAGGCGAGCAGTACTTC. Its translation is CASSRGQGGEQYF.

This rearrangement joins TRBV27 to TRBJ2-1; a weak D match, TRBD1 (6 bases). CDR3 length: 15 amino acids. Trimming shortened V by 3 bases and J by 3 bases, and 12 bases separated the two germline ends. Germline CDR1 and CDR2: MNHEY and SMNVEV (reference sequence). The CDR3 coding sequence is TGTGCCAGCAGTTTTGGGCAGGGGAACTACAATGAGCAGTTCTTC. It codes for CASSFGQGNYNEQFF.

This chain links TRBV6-5 with TRBJ2-1, with D possibly matching TRBD2 (6 bases). The CDR3 sequence is 16 residues long. CDR1 MNHEY and CDR2 SVGAGI come from the germline V gene. V shed 0 bases and J shed 0 bases, with 9 bases lying between them. CDR3 sequence (DNA): TGTGCCAGCAGTTACTCGGGAGGAAGCTCCTACAATGAGCAGTTCTTC. It encodes CASSYSGGSSYNEQFF.

The V gene is TRBV5-4, the J gene TRBJ2-3; 7 bases fit TRBD1. The ends lost 6 bases at V and 1 base at J; junction bases unmatched: 5. Per germline, CDR1 SGHNT and CDR2 YYREEE (reference sequence). This CDR3 contains 14 residues. The CDR3 here is CASTSGGRTDTQYF. CDR3 sequence (DNA): TGTGCCAGCACCTCAGGGGGACGCACAGATACGCAGTATTTT.

V gene TRBV18 combines with J gene TRBJ1-4; perhaps TRBD1 as D (6 bases). Germline loops: CDR1 KGHSH, CDR2 LQKENI. CDR3 length equals 14 residues. V dropped 3 bases and J dropped 8 bases, with 13 bases sitting between them. The CDR3 DNA sequence: TGTGCCAGCTCACCCGACAGGAGCTGGGAAAAACTGTTTTTT. Its translation is CASSPDRSWEKLFF. The variable domain in full, completed from reference TRBV18 and TRBJ1-4, reads NAGVMQNPRHLVRRRGQEARLRCSPMKGHSHVYWYRQLPEEGLKFMVYLQKENIIDESGMPKERFSAEFPKEGPSILRIQQVVRGDSAAYFCASSPDRSWEKLFFGSGTQLSVL.

This clone was observed once. The rearrangement joins TRBV5-4 to TRBJ1-3; 9 nucleotides line up with TRBD1. CDR1 is SGHNT, CDR2 YYREEE, per germline (reference sequence). The V and J ends lost 4 bases and 0 bases, in that order; junction bases with no gene match: 14. This CDR3 spans 19 amino acids. The CDR3 loop is CASSGGPGQGLPSGNTIYF. The DNA for the CDR3 is TGTGCCAGCAGCGGGGGCCCCGGACAGGGGCTACCCTCTGGAAACACCATATATTTT.

V usage is TRBV5-6 and J usage is TRBJ1-2, with 7 bases aligning to TRBD1. Germline V gene lookup returns CDR1 SGHDT and CDR2 YYEEEE. The ends lost 4 bases at V and 5 bases at J; junction bases unmatched: 8. This CDR3 has 14 amino acids. The CDR3 region has the DNA TGTGCCAGCAGCCGACAGGGACCCGAATATGGCTACACCTTC. It specifies CASSRQGPEYGYTF. The whole variable domain, remainder taken from reference TRBV5-6 and TRBJ1-2, is DAGVTQSPTHLIKTRGQQVTLRCSPKSGHDTVSWYQQALGQGPQFIFQYYEEEERQRGNFPDRFSGHQFPNYSSELNVNALLLGDSALYLCASSRQGPEYGYTFGSGTRLTVV.

The rearrangement uses TRBV10-3 and TRBJ2-1; TRBD2 matches at 11 bases. V trimming: 6 bases; J trimming: 0 bases; junction bases outside the gene matches: 4. Germline CDR1 and CDR2: ENHRY and SYGVKD. This CDR3 region has 16 residues. The CDR3 loop is CAIRGTSGSSYNEQFF. DNA of the CDR3: TGTGCCATCAGGGGGACTAGCGGAAGCTCCTACAATGAGCAGTTCTTC.

The rearrangement uses TRBV4-3 and TRBJ1-2; D is undetermined. Trimming shortened V by 0 bases and J by 1 base, and 3 bases separated the two germline ends. The CDR3 sequence is 13 residues long. CDR1 is LGHNA and CDR2 is YSLEER in the germline V gene. The DNA of the CDR3 is TGCGCCAGCAGCCAAGACGGTAACTATGGCTACACCTTC. Its translation is CASSQDGNYGYTF.

The chain uses TRBV29-1 and TRBJ1-1; 7 positions agree with TRBD1. The germline V gene encodes CDR1 SQVTM and CDR2 ANQGSEA. Trimming took 6 bases from V and 6 from J; bases not matched to a gene: 4. The CDR3 is 11 residues long. The CDR3 sequence: CSVRQGPEAFF. The CDR3 DNA reads as TGCAGCGTCAGACAGGGCCCTGAAGCTTTCTTT.

V is TRBV28 and J is TRBJ1-6, with a possible D match to TRBD1 (5 bases). Germline CDR1 is MDHEN and CDR2 is SYDVKM. This CDR3 is 15 amino acids long. The V and J ends lost 7 bases and 7 bases respectively, with 17 bases between them. As DNA, the CDR3 is TGTGCCAGCAATCCAACGGACATACTGAATTCACCCCTCCACTTT. As protein: CASNPTDILNSPLHF.

This clone was seen a few times. The chain has TRBV7-9 and TRBJ1-2, with D unclear. This CDR3 comprises 13 residues. Germline values: CDR1 SEHNR, CDR2 FQNEAQ (reference sequence). With 0 bases removed from V and 4 bases from J, the gap between germline ends came to 6 bases. The CDR3 loop is CASSLARGYGYTF. The DNA of the CDR3 is TGTGCCAGCAGCTTAGCGCGGGGCTATGGCTACACCTTC.

The chain links TRBV6-5 to TRBJ2-7, with D possibly TRBD1 on 6 matching bases. The CDR3 is 13 residues long. The V end was cut by 6 bases, the J end by 7 bases, with 16 bases between. Germline loops: CDR1 MNHEY, CDR2 SVGAGI. CDR3 DNA sequence: TGTGCCAGCAGGCTCGTAGGGACACCAGAGCAGTACGTC. Amino acid sequence: CASRLVGTPEQYV.

The chain uses TRBV7-2 and TRBJ1-2, with TRBD1 matching 8 bases. V shed 5 bases, J shed 2 bases, and the junction held 1 base outside the gene matches. The germline V gene encodes CDR1 SGHTA and CDR2 FQGNSA. CDR3 length: 13 residues. In DNA form, the CDR3 reads TGTGCCAGCAGCCGACAGGGGAACTATGGCTACACCTTC. It translates to CASSRQGNYGYTF.

V and J are TRBV4-3 and TRBJ1-1, with D possibly TRBD1 on 5 matching bases. The germline V and J ends were trimmed by 4 bases and 0 bases, with 18 bases remaining between them. Per the germline V gene, CDR1 is LGHNA and CDR2 is YSLEER. The CDR3 has 17 residues. CDR3 sequence: CASSLQKGLGMNTEAFF. CDR3 in DNA: TGCGCCAGCAGCCTCCAAAAGGGGCTAGGGATGAACACTGAAGCTTTCTTT.

The chain couples TRBV7-7 to TRBJ1-2, with D possibly matching TRBD1 (6 bases). V lost 5 bases and J 6 bases, leaving 13 bases between the germline ends. Germline V lookup: CDR1 SSHAT, CDR2 FNYEAQ (reference sequence). This CDR3 is 13 amino acids long. The CDR3 protein is CASSPYREDGYTF. The CDR3 DNA reads as TGTGCCAGCAGCCCCTACAGGGAAGATGGCTACACCTTC.

Here the CDR3 reads CASSPDSPATNEKLFF. The CDR3 bases are TGTGCCAGCAGCCCGGACAGCCCTGCAACTAATGAAAAACTGTTTTTT. This chain joins TRBV27 and TRBJ1-4; a possible D gene is TRBD1 (6 bases). CDR1 is MNHEY, CDR2 SMNVEV, per germline (reference sequence). Trimming shortened V by 6 bases and J by 0 bases, and 14 bases separated the two germline ends. The CDR3 loop spans 16 amino acids.

In DNA form, the CDR3 reads TGTGCCAGCTCACCAGCGGGACAGGGAACCTACGAGCAGTACTTC. Translation gives CASSPAGQGTYEQYF. The gene calls are TRBV18 and TRBJ2-7; 9 nucleotides match TRBD1. V gave up 2 bases and J gave up 2 bases; unmatched junction bases: 4. Per the germline V gene, CDR1 is KGHSH and CDR2 is LQKENI. This CDR3 region has 15 residues.